The rows below give T cell receptor beta chains drawn from one sample of a study of cytomegalovirus exposure and HLA in healthy donors. Clones were sequenced by immunoSEQ multiplex PCR, and TCRdb holds only the in-frame ones, with some missing. Of about 220,000 clones listed, around nine tenths were seen once; the top ten hold roughly 1%. Sequencing input: PBMCs. These receptors were obtained from a woman between 18 and 30 years old in good health and CMV-seronegative. CDR3s include the opening cysteine and the closing phenylalanine or tryptophan. A D gene is named only where the DNA matches it firmly. Size is omitted from some rows. Given values are once, few, many or a class for expanded clones.

CASSQGYPRQGFTEAFF TGTGCCAGCAGCCAAGGGTACCCTCGACAGGGTTTCACTGAAGCTTTCTTT TRBD1 TRBV14 17 - TRBJ1-1
CASIRQGGEGTQYF TGTGCCAGCATTAGACAGGGGGGGGAAGGGACCCAGTACTTC TRBD1 TRBV6-1 14 - TRBJ2-5
CSVEELGRGPEAFF TGCAGCGTTGAAGAGTTAGGCAGGGGCCCTGAAGCTTTCTTT - TRBV29-1 14 - TRBJ1-1
CAWTLRRIPLYNEQFF TGTGCCTGGACCTTAAGGAGGATTCCCCTCTACAATGAGCAGTTCTTC - TRBV30 16 - TRBJ2-1
CATSPRTGKETQYF TGTGCCACCAGCCCCCGGACAGGGAAAGAGACCCAGTACTTC TRBD1 TRBV15 14 - TRBJ2-5
CASSQDRDYGYTF TGTGCCAGCAGCCAGGACAGGGACTATGGCTACACCTTC TRBD1 TRBV5-8 13 - TRBJ1-2
CASSIRGLDYEQYF TGTGCCAGCAGCATTAGAGGACTCGACTACGAGCAGTACTTC - TRBV21-1 14 - TRBJ2-7
CASSFDRTSGASYEQYF TGTGCCAGTAGTTTCGACCGGACTAGCGGGGCTTCCTACGAGCAGTACTTC TRBD2 TRBV19 17 - TRBJ2-7
CASSYSSTAQGEQYF TGTGCCAGCAGTTACTCGTCGACTGCCCAAGGCGAGCAGTACTTC - TRBV6-6 15 - TRBJ2-7
CSVSLSGSTDTQYF TGCAGCGTTTCTCTGAGCGGGAGCACAGATACGCAGTATTTT - TRBV29-1 14 once TRBJ2-3
CASSQDRMAGGDYGYTF TGCGCCAGCAGCCAAGATCGAATGGCAGGGGGCGACTATGGCTACACCTTC TRBD1 TRBV4-1 17 - TRBJ1-2
CASRLSGTPQIYEQFF TGTGCCAGCAGGCTTTCCGGGACTCCACAGATTTATGAGCAGTTCTTC - TRBV28 16 - TRBJ2-1
CATSRGIRARGYEQYF TGTGCCACCAGCAGAGGTATTCGGGCTAGGGGCTACGAGCAGTACTTC - TRBV15 16 - TRBJ2-7
CASLLDRGHENTEAFF TGTGCCAGCCTCCTTGACAGGGGGCATGAGAACACTGAAGCTTTCTTT TRBD1 TRBV28 16 - TRBJ1-1
CASILGQGTGEQYF TGTGCCAGCATCTTAGGGCAGGGCACGGGCGAGCAGTACTTC - TRBV27 14 once TRBJ2-7
CAGLKGDRGGETQYF TGTGCCGGTCTTAAAGGGGACAGGGGAGGAGAGACCCAGTACTTC TRBD1 TRBV5-4 15 once TRBJ2-5
CASSQAPGEKLFF TGCGCCAGCAGCCAAGCCCCAGGGGAAAAACTGTTTTTT - TRBV4-1 13 - TRBJ1-4
CASSFSGNNSPLHF TGTGCCAGCAGTTTCTCGGGGAATAATTCACCCCTCCACTTT - TRBV27 14 - TRBJ1-6
CASSFPGAREEKLFF TGTGCCAGCAGTTTCCCAGGGGCCCGCGAGGAAAAACTGTTTTTT - TRBV28 15 - TRBJ1-4
CASSGRLPSGRVTYEQYF TGTGCCAGCAGCGGACGACTACCTAGCGGGAGGGTGACCTACGAGCAGTACTTC TRBD2 TRBV5-6 18 - TRBJ2-7
CASSSGTGNYGYTF TGCGCCAGCAGCTCCGGGACAGGGAACTATGGCTACACCTTC TRBD1 TRBV5-1 14 - TRBJ1-2
CASSSLAGGPGNEQFF TGTGCCAGCAGCTCCCTAGCGGGAGGGCCGGGGAATGAGCAGTTCTTC TRBD2 TRBV11-3 16 - TRBJ2-1
CASSQRQGAVIYGYTF TGCGCCAGCAGCCAGAGACAGGGGGCGGTAATATATGGCTACACCTTC TRBD1 TRBV4-1 16 - TRBJ1-2
CASSPPPGAHAYQETQYF TGTGCCAGCAGTCCCCCGCCGGGAGCCCACGCGTACCAAGAGACCCAGTACTTC - TRBV27 18 - TRBJ2-5
CASSPRRGEETQYF TGTGCCAGCTCACCACGTAGGGGCGAAGAGACCCAGTACTTC - TRBV18 14 - TRBJ2-5
CAWIQGFTEAFF TGTGCCTGGATCCAGGGGTTCACTGAAGCTTTCTTT - TRBV30 12 - TRBJ1-1
CASSLLAGVRRNYGYTF TGTGCCAGCAGTTTATTAGCAGGGGTGCGGAGGAACTATGGCTACACCTTC - TRBV28 17 - TRBJ1-2
CASSVASTTVLFF TGTGCCAGCAGCGTAGCTTCCACAACCGTGTTGTTTTTT - TRBV9 13 - TRBJ1-4